The 11 T cell receptor beta chains below come from one sample, sequenced in a study of blood T cell repertoires in COVID-19 (dated by TCRdb to 2020 to 2022). The library was produced with the immunoSEQ multiplex PCR assay. Not all clones reach the TCRdb copy of this immuneACCESS table, which keeps in-frame sequences only. Checked studies attribute under half of the gap to unresolved V genes and leave the rest unexplained. The sample profile shows about 400,000 clones; 70% to 90% of them were found once. Of the sample, 3% is held by the ten largest clones. Material: peripheral blood. All receptors come from a human donor in a cohort sampled during active COVID-19.

J is TRBJ2-1 and V is TRBV10-1; D is possibly TRBD1 (5 bases). CDR1 is WNHNN and CDR2 is SYGVQD in the germline V gene (reference sequence). The V gene lost 5 bases and the J gene lost 6 bases, with 17 bases spanning the gap. CDR3 length equals 15 residues. CDR3 sequence (DNA): TGCGCCAGCAGTACCGACTCAGGGTATCGCAATGAGCAGTTCTTC. Translated: CASSTDSGYRNEQFF.

This chain connects TRBV15 to TRBJ2-7; D is uncertain. The CDR3 spans 13 residues. Trimming pared 0 bases from V and 4 bases from J, leaving 7 bases between. Germline V gives CDR1 LNHNV, CDR2 YYDKDF (reference sequence). CDR3 protein: CATSRERGYEQYF. The CDR3 DNA reads as TGTGCCACCAGCAGAGAGAGAGGTTACGAGCAGTACTTC. The full variable domain, completed using reference TRBV15 and TRBJ2-7, is DAMVIQNPRYQVTQFGKPVTLSCSQTLNHNVMYWYQQKSSQAPKLLFHYYDKDFNNEADTPDNFQSRRPNTSFCFLDIRSPGLGDTAMYLCATSRERGYEQYFGPGTRLTVT.

This clone has only one observation. V and J are TRBV15 and TRBJ1-2; D may be TRBD1 (6 bases). Trimming shortened V by 1 base and J by 7 bases, and 16 bases separated the two germline ends. Germline CDR1 is LNHNV and CDR2 is YYDKDF (reference sequence). This CDR3 has 15 amino acids. The CDR3 bases are TGTGCCACCAGCAGAGCTAGGCAGGGGTTCTCTGGCTACACCTTC. Amino acid sequence: CATSRARQGFSGYTF.

This chain links TRBV2 with TRBJ2-2, with 9 bases identical to TRBD2. The trim removed 8 bases at V and 7 bases at J, leaving 8 bases unmatched. The CDR3 contains 14 residues. Germline values: CDR1 SNHLY, CDR2 FYNNEI. This CDR3 is CASAGGLAFGELFF. For the CDR3, the DNA is TGTGCCAGCGCTGGAGGACTAGCGTTCGGGGAGCTGTTTTTT.

CDR3: CASSGTGSYEQYF. CDR3 nucleotides: TGTGCCAGCAGTGGTACAGGGTCCTACGAGCAGTACTTC. The chain employs TRBV2 and TRBJ2-7; a weak D match, TRBD1 (6 bases). V was clipped by 4 bases and J by 1 base, with 8 bases between them. The germline gives CDR1 SNHLY, CDR2 FYNNEI. There are 13 residues in the CDR3.

This clone has a single count. The chain is built from TRBV11-2 and TRBJ1-1; 10 bases match TRBD1. V lost 1 base, J lost 6 bases, and 8 bases stayed unmatched. Looked up from germline, CDR1 is SGHAT and CDR2 is FQNNGV. The CDR3 runs to 16 residues. The CDR3 reads CASSLAPGTGAAEAFF. CDR3 DNA: TGTGCCAGCAGCTTAGCCCCCGGGACAGGGGCGGCTGAAGCTTTCTTT.

The chain uses TRBV28 and TRBJ1-1; TRBD1 matches 8 bases. V lost 6 bases, J lost 8 bases, and 20 bases stayed unmatched. The CDR3 totals 17 residues. The germline CDR1 and CDR2 sequences are MDHEN and SYDVKM. The CDR3 DNA is TGTGCCAGCAGCCCCTCAAGAGCTGACAGGGGCGCCGGGGAAGCTTTCTTT. As protein: CASSPSRADRGAGEAFF.

Points on this clone: Other DNA sequences in the sample encode the same CDR3. J is TRBJ2-3 and V is TRBV18; the match to TRBD2 covers 11 bases. The germline gives CDR1 KGHSH, CDR2 LQKENI. The CDR3 length is 15 residues. The V gene end was trimmed by 3 bases and the J gene end by 4 bases; junction bases not matched to a gene: 3. CDR3 sequence: CASSPSGGAADTQYF. CDR3 DNA: TGTGCCAGCTCACCTAGCGGGGGGGCCGCAGATACGCAGTATTTT.

The chain links TRBV27 to TRBJ2-7; 7 bases align to TRBD1. The CDR3 is 15 amino acids. Germline CDR1 MNHEY, CDR2 SMNVEV (reference sequence). V lost 5 bases, J lost 1 base, and 8 bases stayed unmatched. The CDR3: CASSNPRDSSYEQYF. The CDR3 DNA is TGTGCCAGCAGTAACCCCCGGGACAGTTCCTACGAGCAGTACTTC.

The chain links TRBV12-3 or TRBV12-4 to TRBJ2-7; 8 bases are shared with TRBD2. Trimming cost V 6 bases and J 6 bases; bases outside gene matches: 4. This CDR3 is built from 12 residues. This CDR3 is CASSILAAEQYF. The CDR3 bases are TGTGCCAGCAGCATACTAGCGGCCGAGCAGTACTTC.

The V and J genes are TRBV7-8 and TRBJ1-3; possible D gene TRBD1, 5 bases. There are 17 residues in the CDR3. CDR1 is SGHVS, CDR2 FQNEAQ, per germline. The V and J ends lost 1 base and 2 bases respectively, with 15 bases between them. The CDR3 reads CASSLGDFQGTGNTIYF. For the CDR3, the DNA is TGTGCCAGCAGCTTAGGGGACTTCCAGGGAACTGGAAACACCATATATTTT.